Each of the 27 T cell receptor beta chains below was sequenced from the same sample in a study of cytomegalovirus exposure and HLA in healthy donors. Use of 60 Vbeta and 13 Jbeta primers characterized the PCR. Generated by immunoSEQ multiplex PCR, the TCRdb table keeps only in-frame clones and is missing some. The table has about 96,000 clones, around 80% seen once; the top ten hold roughly 2.5%. Sequencing input: PBMCs. These receptors all stem from a man younger than 45 in good health and CMV-seronegative.

This chain uses TRBV11-2 with TRBJ2-2; D possibly corresponds to TRBD2 (5 bases). The germline V and J ends were trimmed by 6 bases and 5 bases, with 16 bases remaining between them. Looked up from germline, CDR1 is SGHAT and CDR2 is FQNNGV. This CDR3 has 15 residues. CDR3: CASSQISSGTGELFF. The CDR3 DNA reads TGTGCCAGCAGTCAAATATCGAGCGGAACCGGGGAGCTGTTTTTT. The full variable domain, rest sourced from reference TRBV11-2 and TRBJ2-2, is EAGVAQSPRYKIIEKRQSVAFWCNPISGHATLYWYQQILGQGPKLLIQFQNNGVVDDSQLPKDRFSAERLKGVDSTLKIQPAKLEDSAVYLCASSQISSGTGELFFGEGSRLTVL.

This chain joins TRBV7-3 and TRBJ1-1; D possibly corresponds to TRBD1 (5 bases). The V and J ends lost 6 bases and 9 bases respectively, with 20 bases between them. This CDR3 is 14 amino acids long. Germline lookup yields CDR1 SGHTA and CDR2 FQGTGA. The CDR3 loop is CASSRSSGDSKAFF. The CDR3 DNA is TGTGCCAGCAGTCGTTCCTCGGGGGACTCGAAAGCTTTCTTT.

This clone was detected only a few times. The chain has TRBV2 and TRBJ1-1; D not certain. The ends were cut back, 6 bases at V and 6 bases at J, with 8 bases in the middle. Per the germline V gene, CDR1 is SNHLY and CDR2 is FYNNEI. This CDR3 has 11 residues. CDR3 DNA sequence: TGTGCCAGCAGGGCCGGGGCTGAAGCTTTCTTT. The encoded protein is CASRAGAEAFF.

This clone was counted once. This chain connects TRBV19 to TRBJ2-1; TRBD2 aligns across 7 bases. V was pared by 6 bases and J by 3 bases, with 5 bases of the junction left unmatched. The CDR3 runs to 14 residues. The germline CDR1 and CDR2 sequences are LNHDA and SQIVND (reference sequence). CDR3 nucleotide sequence: TGTGCCAGTAGCCCAACGGGGGGCTACAATGAGCAGTTCTTC. It translates to CASSPTGGYNEQFF. The full variable domain, rest sourced from reference TRBV19 and TRBJ2-1, is DGGITQSPKYLFRKEGQNVTLSCEQNLNHDAMYWYRQDPGQGLRLIYYSQIVNDFQKGDIAEGYSVSREKKESFPLTVTSAQKNPTAFYLCASSPTGGYNEQFFGPGTRLTVL.

The rearrangement uses TRBV6-4 and TRBJ1-1, with D hard to call. Germline V gene sequence: CDR1 MRHNA, CDR2 SNTAGT. V was shortened by 7 bases and J by 4 bases, with 13 bases between the two germline ends. There are 13 residues in the CDR3. Here the CDR3 reads CASKPAGSTEAFF. In DNA form, the CDR3 reads TGTGCCAGCAAACCCGCGGGTAGCACTGAAGCTTTCTTT.

This chain uses TRBV19 with TRBJ2-7, with TRBD1 identical over 9 bases. Trimming took 9 bases from V and 1 from J; bases not matched to a gene: 7. The CDR3 consists of 14 residues. Germline values: CDR1 LNHDA, CDR2 SQIVND (reference sequence). The DNA for the CDR3 is TGTGCCAGCAGACCGGGACAGGGTTCCTACGAGCAGTACTTC. Translating it yields CASRPGQGSYEQYF. Supplemented by reference TRBV19 and TRBJ2-7, the full variable domain reads DGGITQSPKYLFRKEGQNVTLSCEQNLNHDAMYWYRQDPGQGLRLIYYSQIVNDFQKGDIAEGYSVSREKKESFPLTVTSAQKNPTAFYLCASRPGQGSYEQYFGPGTRLTVT.

The V gene is TRBV6-1, the J gene TRBJ2-1; 9 nucleotides match TRBD1. The CDR3 runs 14 residues. From germline, CDR1 is MNHNS and CDR2 SASEGT. V lost 5 bases to trimming and J lost 8 bases; unmatched junction nucleotides: 7. CDR3 region: CASSSHRGRDEQFF. For the CDR3, the DNA is TGTGCCAGCAGTTCACACAGGGGGCGCGATGAGCAGTTCTTC.

This clone has a handful of counts. J is TRBJ2-3 and V is TRBV7-2, with a weak D call TRBD1 (5 bases). The germline gives CDR1 SGHTA, CDR2 FQGNSA. Between the trimmed V and J ends, which lost 1 base and 8 bases, there was a span of 10 bases. The CDR3 consists of 13 residues. The CDR3 is CASSLVGQGTQYF. For the CDR3, the DNA is TGTGCCAGCAGCTTAGTAGGTCAGGGTACGCAGTATTTT.

The chain is built from TRBV29-1 and TRBJ1-2, with no clear D. This CDR3 comprises 12 residues. CDR1 and CDR2 from the germline V gene are SQVTM and ANQGSEA. Trimming pared 3 bases from V and 5 bases from J, leaving 10 bases between. The chain's CDR3 is CSVEVAVYGYTF. In DNA, the CDR3 is TGCAGCGTTGAGGTGGCAGTTTATGGCTACACCTTC.

The rearrangement joins TRBV5-1 to TRBJ2-7; maybe TRBD1 (5 bases). Per the germline V gene, CDR1 is SGHRS and CDR2 is YFSETQ. Trimming removed 2 bases at V and 1 base at J, with 13 bases between. CDR3 length equals 15 residues. The CDR3 DNA follows: TGCGCCAGCAGCTTCCAGGGCCCCAATTCCTACGAGCAGTACTTC. It encodes CASSFQGPNSYEQYF.

The rearrangement uses TRBV7-9 and TRBJ1-2; the D is unclear. Germline V lookup: CDR1 SEHNR, CDR2 FQNEAQ (reference sequence). CDR3 length: 13 amino acids. V lost 4 bases to trimming and J lost 6 bases, with 12 bases between them. Here the CDR3 reads CASSYRYSNGYTF. The CDR3 DNA reads as TGTGCCAGCAGCTACCGTTACAGTAATGGCTACACCTTC.

The chain carries TRBV2 and TRBJ1-2; weak D call: TRBD1 (6 bases). This CDR3 region has 13 residues. V dropped 4 bases and J dropped 2 bases, with 8 bases sitting between them. From germline, CDR1 is SNHLY and CDR2 FYNNEI. The CDR3 coding sequence is TGTGCCAGCAGTGTAGGGGGAAACTATGGCTACACCTTC. Protein product: CASSVGGNYGYTF.

The chain couples TRBV6-5 to TRBJ2-3, with D unresolved. The CDR3 covers 11 residues. Between the trimmed V and J ends, which lost 7 bases and 13 bases, there was a span of 15 bases. CDR1 MNHEY and CDR2 SVGAGI come from the germline V gene. The CDR3, as DNA: TGTGCCAGCATCACCTCTCCCGAGGAGTATTTT. It encodes CASITSPEEYF.

The chain has TRBV25-1 and TRBJ1-6, with D possibly being TRBD1 (5 bases). V lost 4 bases and J 7 bases, leaving 14 bases between the germline ends. Germline loops: CDR1 MGHDK, CDR2 SYGVNS. The CDR3 is made up of 15 amino acids. The CDR3 sequence is CASSVIGVTNSPLHF. The CDR3, as DNA: TGTGCCAGCAGTGTTATAGGGGTAACAAATTCACCCCTCCACTTT.

This sequence joins TRBV19 and TRBJ2-1, with TRBD2 matching over 8 bases. This CDR3 is built from 16 residues. The germline CDR1 and CDR2 sequences are LNHDA and SQIVND (reference sequence). Trimming removed 5 bases from V and 6 bases from J; junction bases left unmatched: 12. DNA of the CDR3: TGTGCCAGTAGTGCCGGAACGAGCGGGGGAGGCAATGAGCAGTTCTTC. The encoded protein is CASSAGTSGGGNEQFF. The whole variable domain, remainder taken from reference TRBV19 and TRBJ2-1, is DGGITQSPKYLFRKEGQNVTLSCEQNLNHDAMYWYRQDPGQGLRLIYYSQIVNDFQKGDIAEGYSVSREKKESFPLTVTSAQKNPTAFYLCASSAGTSGGGNEQFFGPGTRLTVL.

This clone has more than one count but fewer than ten. The chain is built from TRBV19 and TRBJ1-4; D is perhaps TRBD1 (5 bases). Germline CDR1 is LNHDA and CDR2 is SQIVND (reference sequence). This CDR3 has 18 residues. V was shortened by 5 bases and J by 1 base, with 20 bases between the two germline ends. The chain's CDR3 is CASSFLMEGFGTNEKLFF. For the CDR3, the DNA is TGTGCCAGTAGTTTCCTCATGGAGGGGTTCGGAACTAATGAAAAACTGTTTTTT.

The gene calls are TRBV10-3 and TRBJ2-7, with D perhaps TRBD1 (5 bases). Germline loops: CDR1 ENHRY, CDR2 SYGVKD. V was shortened by 3 bases and J by 0 bases, with 9 bases between the two germline ends. This CDR3 spans 14 amino acids. CDR3 nucleotides: TGTGCCATCAGTGACAGGGATAGCTCCTACGAGCAGTACTTC. Its protein is CAISDRDSSYEQYF.

This chain connects TRBV29-1 to TRBJ2-7, with D possibly matching TRBD1 (5 bases). The CDR3 totals 12 residues. Per the germline V gene, CDR1 is SQVTM and CDR2 is ANQGSEA. Deletions cut 7 bases from V and 4 bases from J, with 14 bases between. The CDR3 DNA follows: TGCAGCGCGTGGGGCAGGCAATACGAGCAGTACTTC. Translating it yields CSAWGRQYEQYF.

The chain combines TRBV5-1 with TRBJ2-1; no clear D gene. The CDR3 covers 13 residues. The germline gives CDR1 SGHRS, CDR2 YFSETQ. Trimming removed 2 bases from V and 4 bases from J, with 7 bases in between. This CDR3 is CASSFGEYNEQFF. The CDR3 DNA is TGCGCCAGCAGCTTCGGAGAGTACAATGAGCAGTTCTTC. Complete variable domain (other parts from reference TRBV5-1 and TRBJ2-1): KAGVTQTPRYLIKTRGQQVTLSCSPISGHRSVSWYQQTPGQGLQFLFEYFSETQRNKGNFPGRFSGRQFSNSRSEMNVSTLELGDSALYLCASSFGEYNEQFFGPGTRLTVL.

V is TRBV23-1 and J is TRBJ2-7, with D tentatively TRBD1 (5 bases). TRBV23-1 is treated as an ORF (open reading frame) with a function not yet certain. The CDR3 loop spans 12 amino acids. V dropped 9 bases and J dropped 2 bases, with 11 bases sitting between them. This CDR3 is CASCRATYEQYF. The CDR3 DNA reads as TGCGCCAGTTGCAGGGCCACCTACGAGCAGTACTTC.

V and J are TRBV2 and TRBJ1-2; D unresolved. V dropped 1 base and J dropped 0 bases, with 6 bases sitting between them. This CDR3 region has 14 residues. Germline values: CDR1 SNHLY, CDR2 FYNNEI. CDR3 DNA: TGTGCCAGCAGTGAAGTAATCTCTAACTATGGCTACACCTTC. It encodes CASSEVISNYGYTF.

The chain uses TRBV28 and TRBJ1-2, with no clear D. With 5 bases removed from V and 4 bases from J, the gap between germline ends came to 17 bases. CDR1 and CDR2 (germline): MDHEN, SYDVKM. This CDR3 spans 15 amino acids. In DNA form, the CDR3 reads TGTGCCAGCAGTCTCCTCTCCGGTGGTTTCTATGGCTACACCTTC. Its protein is CASSLLSGGFYGYTF.

The gene calls are TRBV11-1 and TRBJ2-5, with TRBD1 matching 7 bases. CDR3 length: 15 amino acids. From germline, CDR1 is SGHAT and CDR2 FQDESV (reference sequence). The J segment lost 4 bases and the V segment lost 5 bases, leaving 10 bases of the junction unmatched. Here the CDR3 reads CASSPGTAAPETQYF. Written as DNA, the CDR3 is TGTGCCAGCAGCCCCGGGACAGCCGCCCCAGAGACCCAGTACTTC.

This rearrangement joins TRBV19 to TRBJ2-1; 10 nucleotides align to TRBD2. The CDR3 is 18 amino acids. The V segment lost 1 base and the J segment 0 bases; nucleotides outside the gene matches: 6. Germline V CDR1 and CDR2: LNHDA, SQIVND (reference sequence). The CDR3 bases are TGTGCCAGTAGTATAGCTAGCGGGGGCGCGAGCTCCTACAATGAGCAGTTCTTC. Protein sequence: CASSIASGGASSYNEQFF.

This clone was detected once. The V call is TRBV5-4, the J call TRBJ2-5; TRBD1 is a possible D gene (6 bases). Per the germline V gene, CDR1 is SGHNT and CDR2 is YYREEE (reference sequence). V dropped 2 bases and J dropped 5 bases, with 16 bases sitting between them. The CDR3 has 15 amino acids. CDR3 in amino acids: CASSLDPQGWETQYF. CDR3 DNA: TGTGCCAGCAGCTTAGACCCACAGGGTTGGGAGACCCAGTACTTC.

This sequence joins TRBV2 and TRBJ2-5; D ambiguous. Germline CDR1 reads SNHLY; CDR2 reads FYNNEI. V was pared by 5 bases and J by 4 bases, with 5 bases between. CDR3 length: 11 residues. CDR3 DNA: TGTGCCAGCAGTCAGTTAGAGACCCAGTACTTC. Protein product: CASSQLETQYF.

The sample holds a few counts of this clone. V is TRBV5-1 and J is TRBJ1-1; no clear D gene. The CDR3 length is 15 residues. Deletions cut 2 bases from V and 3 bases from J, with 14 bases between. Germline V lookup: CDR1 SGHRS, CDR2 YFSETQ. The CDR3 sequence is CASSFGAEMDTEAFF. The CDR3 region has the DNA TGCGCCAGCAGCTTTGGAGCCGAAATGGACACTGAAGCTTTCTTT.